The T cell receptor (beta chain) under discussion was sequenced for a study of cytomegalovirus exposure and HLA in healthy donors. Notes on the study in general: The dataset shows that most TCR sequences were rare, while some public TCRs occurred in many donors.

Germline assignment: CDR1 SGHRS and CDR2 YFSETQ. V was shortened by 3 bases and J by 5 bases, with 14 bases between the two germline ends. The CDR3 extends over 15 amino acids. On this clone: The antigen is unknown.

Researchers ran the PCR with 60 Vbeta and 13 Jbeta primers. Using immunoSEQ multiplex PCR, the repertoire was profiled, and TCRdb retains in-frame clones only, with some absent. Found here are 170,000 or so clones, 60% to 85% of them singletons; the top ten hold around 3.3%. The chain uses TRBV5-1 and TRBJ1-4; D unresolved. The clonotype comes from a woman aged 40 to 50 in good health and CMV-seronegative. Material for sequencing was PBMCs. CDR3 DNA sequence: TGCGCCAGCAGCTCTGATGGGCAGGTCAATGAAAAACTGTTTTTT. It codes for CASSSDGQVNEKLFF.